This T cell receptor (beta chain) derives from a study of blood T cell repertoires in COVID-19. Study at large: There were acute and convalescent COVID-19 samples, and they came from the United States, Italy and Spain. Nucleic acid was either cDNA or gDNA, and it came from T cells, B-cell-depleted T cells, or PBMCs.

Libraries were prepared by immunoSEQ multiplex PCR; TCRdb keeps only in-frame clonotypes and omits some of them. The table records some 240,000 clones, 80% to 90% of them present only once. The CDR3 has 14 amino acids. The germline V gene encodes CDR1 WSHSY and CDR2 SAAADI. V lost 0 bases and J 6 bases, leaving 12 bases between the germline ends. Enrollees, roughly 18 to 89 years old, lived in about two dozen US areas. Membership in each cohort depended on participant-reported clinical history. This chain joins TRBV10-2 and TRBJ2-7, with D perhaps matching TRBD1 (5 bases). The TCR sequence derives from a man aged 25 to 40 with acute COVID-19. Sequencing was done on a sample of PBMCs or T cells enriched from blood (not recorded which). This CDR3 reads CASSESAGLGEQYV. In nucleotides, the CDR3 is TGCGCCAGCAGTGAGTCAGCAGGGTTGGGCGAGCAGTACGTC.